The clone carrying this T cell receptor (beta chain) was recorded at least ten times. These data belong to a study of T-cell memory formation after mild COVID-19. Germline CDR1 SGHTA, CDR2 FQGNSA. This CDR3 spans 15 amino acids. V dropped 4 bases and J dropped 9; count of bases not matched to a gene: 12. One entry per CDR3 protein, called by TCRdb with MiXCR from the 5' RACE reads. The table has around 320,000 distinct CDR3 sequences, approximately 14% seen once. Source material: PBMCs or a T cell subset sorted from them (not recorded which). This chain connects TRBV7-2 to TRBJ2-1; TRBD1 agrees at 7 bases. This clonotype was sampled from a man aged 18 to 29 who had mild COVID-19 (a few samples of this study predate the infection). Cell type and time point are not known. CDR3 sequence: CASSSSGTAAGEQFF. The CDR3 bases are TGTGCCAGCAGCTCCTCCGGGACAGCGGCCGGTGAGCAGTTCTTC.